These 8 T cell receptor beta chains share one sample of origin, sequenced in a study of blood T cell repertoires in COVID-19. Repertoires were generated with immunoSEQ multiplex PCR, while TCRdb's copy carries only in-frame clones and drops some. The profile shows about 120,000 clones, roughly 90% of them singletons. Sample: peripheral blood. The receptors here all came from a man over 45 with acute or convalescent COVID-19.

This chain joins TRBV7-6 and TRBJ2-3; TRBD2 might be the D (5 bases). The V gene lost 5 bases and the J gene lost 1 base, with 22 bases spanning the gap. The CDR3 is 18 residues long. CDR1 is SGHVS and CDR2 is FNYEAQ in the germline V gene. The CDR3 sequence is CASSTRTASHPGTDTQYF. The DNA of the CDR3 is TGTGCCAGCAGCACCCGGACCGCTAGCCACCCTGGCACAGATACGCAGTATTTT.

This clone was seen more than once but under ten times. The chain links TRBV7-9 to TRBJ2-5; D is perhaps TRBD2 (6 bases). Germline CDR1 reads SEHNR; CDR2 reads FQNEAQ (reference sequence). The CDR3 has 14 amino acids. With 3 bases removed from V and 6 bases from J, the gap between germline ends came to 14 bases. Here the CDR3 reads CASSFGTDKQTQYF. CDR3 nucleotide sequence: TGTGCCAGCAGCTTCGGGACTGACAAACAGACCCAGTACTTC. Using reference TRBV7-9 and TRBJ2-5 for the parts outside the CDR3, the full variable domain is DTGVSQNPRHKITKRGQNVTFRCDPISEHNRLYWYRQTLGQGPEFLTYFQNEAQLEKSRLLSDRFSAERPKGSFSTLEIQRTEQGDSAMYLCASSFGTDKQTQYFGPGTRLLVL.

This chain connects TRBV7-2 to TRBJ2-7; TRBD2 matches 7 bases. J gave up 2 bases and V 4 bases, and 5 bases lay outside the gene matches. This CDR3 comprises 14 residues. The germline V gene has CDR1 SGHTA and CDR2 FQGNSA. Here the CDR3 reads CASSSLASTYEQYF. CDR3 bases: TGTGCCAGCAGCTCACTAGCGAGTACCTACGAGCAGTACTTC.

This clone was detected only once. The CDR3 coding sequence is TGTGCCACCAGCAGAGATCTCGGGGGGGCCGGGGAGCTGTTTTTT. It yields the protein CATSRDLGGAGELFF. The chain couples TRBV15 to TRBJ2-2; 8 bases match TRBD2. V dropped 0 bases and J dropped 6; count of bases not matched to a gene: 3. This CDR3 has 15 amino acids. Germline V CDR1 and CDR2: LNHNV, YYDKDF (reference sequence).

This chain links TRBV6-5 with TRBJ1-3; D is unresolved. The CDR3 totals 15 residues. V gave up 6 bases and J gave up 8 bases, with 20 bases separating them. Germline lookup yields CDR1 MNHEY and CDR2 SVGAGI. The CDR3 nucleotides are TGTGCCAGCAGGCCCATCCGGACCCAAGCGGACACCATATATTTT. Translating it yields CASRPIRTQADTIYF.

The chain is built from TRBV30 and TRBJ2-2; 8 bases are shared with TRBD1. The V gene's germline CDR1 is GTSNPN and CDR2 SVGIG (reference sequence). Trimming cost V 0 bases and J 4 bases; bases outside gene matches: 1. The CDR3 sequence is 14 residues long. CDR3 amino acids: CAWSVTGATGELFF. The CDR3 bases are TGTGCCTGGAGTGTGACAGGGGCCACCGGGGAGCTGTTTTTT.

The CDR3 loop reads CASSVSKQGGTEAFF. In nucleotides, the CDR3 is TGTGCCAGCAGCGTATCGAAACAGGGGGGGACTGAAGCTTTCTTT. The chain has TRBV9 and TRBJ1-1; 8 bases match TRBD1. The V gene's germline CDR1 is SGDLS and CDR2 YYNGEE. This CDR3 comprises 15 residues. V dropped 1 base and J dropped 5; count of bases not matched to a gene: 7.

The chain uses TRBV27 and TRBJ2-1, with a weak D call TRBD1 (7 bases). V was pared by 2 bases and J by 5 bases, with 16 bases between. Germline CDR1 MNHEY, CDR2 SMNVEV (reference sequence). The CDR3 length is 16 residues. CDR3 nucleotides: TGTGCCAGCAGTTTAAGGTCAGGCAGGGGGGACAATGAGCAGTTCTTC. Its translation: CASSLRSGRGDNEQFF.